Listed here are 27 T cell receptor beta chains from one sample, sequenced in a study of cytomegalovirus exposure and HLA in healthy donors. A multiplex PCR was run with 60 Vbeta primers and 13 Jbeta primers. Sequencing was performed with immunoSEQ multiplex PCR; in TCRdb, only in-frame clones are kept and a portion is missing. This table has under 200,000 clones, 81% appearing once. Sequencing used PBMCs. Receptors originate from a man over 45 in good health and CMV-seronegative.

The chain joins TRBV2 to TRBJ2-2; possibly TRBD1 for D (5 bases). The CDR3 has 13 amino acids. Germline V gene sequence: CDR1 SNHLY, CDR2 FYNNEI. V lost 9 bases to trimming and J lost 6 bases, with 14 bases between them. The CDR3 is CARQTDKAGELFF. The CDR3 nucleotides are TGTGCCAGACAGACAGACAAGGCCGGGGAGCTGTTTTTT.

The CDR3 bases are TGTGCCAGCAGTTACCGACAGGGTTCGGGAAACACCATATATTTT. Translating it yields CASSYRQGSGNTIYF. The chain uses TRBV6-5 and TRBJ1-3, with 7 bases lining up with TRBD1. CDR1 and CDR2 (germline): MNHEY, SVGAGI. The CDR3 is 15 residues long. V was pared by 2 bases and J by 4 bases, with 5 bases of the junction left unmatched.

This clone was observed a few times. This chain connects TRBV29-1 to TRBJ1-1, with D possibly TRBD1 on 5 matching bases. With 7 bases removed from V and 3 bases from J, the gap between germline ends came to 21 bases. Germline V gene sequence: CDR1 SQVTM, CDR2 ANQGSEA. The CDR3 extends over 15 amino acids. The CDR3 DNA is TGCAGCGCCTTCCCCCCTAGTCGCAGGGACACTGAAGCTTTCTTT. It codes for CSAFPPSRRDTEAFF.

The chain recombines TRBV5-1 with TRBJ2-7; 11 bases are shared with TRBD1. The CDR3 length is 15 residues. Germline V lookup: CDR1 SGHRS, CDR2 YFSETQ. Germline trimming cut 4 bases from V and 4 bases from J; bases unmatched to any gene: 7. The CDR3 nucleotides are TGCGCCAGCAGCCTCCCCGGGACAGGGGGATACGAGCAGTACTTC. Its translation: CASSLPGTGGYEQYF.

This sequence joins TRBV4-2 and TRBJ2-3; unclear D gene. In germline, CDR1 is LGHNA, CDR2 YNFKEQ. Trimming shortened V by 1 base and J by 6 bases, and 11 bases separated the two germline ends. The CDR3 consists of 14 residues. The DNA for the CDR3 is TGTGCCAGCAGCCAAGGGTCCGTCGGGGATACGCAGTATTTT. It translates to CASSQGSVGDTQYF.

CDR3: CATSREGQNTDTQYF. The CDR3 DNA sequence: TGTGCCACCAGCAGAGAAGGACAGAACACAGATACGCAGTATTTT. This sequence joins TRBV15 and TRBJ2-3; possibly TRBD1 for D (6 bases). The CDR3 totals 15 residues. CDR1 is LNHNV, CDR2 YYDKDF, per germline (reference sequence). V was pared by 0 bases and J by 2 bases, with 9 bases between.

This chain links TRBV27 with TRBJ1-6; D gene ambiguous. The CDR3 sequence is 17 residues long. CDR1 and CDR2 (germline): MNHEY, SMNVEV (reference sequence). Trimming stripped 0 bases from V and 8 bases from J, with 17 bases between. The CDR3 coding sequence is TGTGCCAGCAGTTTATCGACCTCGGGAGGGAGGCATTCACCCCTCCACTTT. Translating it yields CASSLSTSGGRHSPLHF.

The V gene is TRBV5-8, the J gene TRBJ1-5; a possible D gene is TRBD1 (5 bases). CDR1 is SGHTS and CDR2 is YDEGEE in the germline V gene. V dropped 0 bases and J dropped 6 bases, with 10 bases sitting between them. CDR3 length: 14 residues. CDR3 amino acids: CASSLESQGQPQHF. DNA of the CDR3: TGTGCCAGCAGCTTGGAATCCCAGGGTCAGCCCCAGCATTTT.

The J gene is TRBJ1-5, the V gene TRBV4-1; 8 bases line up with TRBD1. V was clipped by 4 bases and J by 6 bases; unmatched bases: 8. CDR3 length equals 15 residues. The germline gives CDR1 MGHRA, CDR2 YSYEKL. The CDR3 here is CASSPLQGDIQPQHF. The CDR3 bases are TGCGCCAGCAGCCCCTTACAGGGGGATATTCAGCCCCAGCATTTT.

This chain joins TRBV9 and TRBJ1-4; possible D gene TRBD1, 5 bases. Trimming cost V 0 bases and J 3 bases, with 12 bases left between them. Germline CDR1 is SGDLS and CDR2 is YYNGEE. The CDR3 length is 16 residues. In DNA form, the CDR3 reads TGTGCCAGCAGCGTAGCCCCACAGGCAGCTAATGAAAAACTGTTTTTT. This sequence encodes CASSVAPQAANEKLFF.

The chain carries TRBV10-3 and TRBJ1-1; TRBD1 agrees at 8 bases. Trimming removed 10 bases from V and 1 base from J; junction bases left unmatched: 5. This CDR3 contains 13 residues. Germline loops: CDR1 ENHRY, CDR2 SYGVKD. As DNA, the CDR3 is TGTGCCACCTCCGGACAGGGGAACACTGAAGCTTTCTTT. Its translation: CATSGQGNTEAFF.

The gene calls are TRBV15 and TRBJ1-1; possibly TRBD1 for D (6 bases). The CDR3 totals 15 residues. Germline CDR1 is LNHNV and CDR2 is YYDKDF (reference sequence). V was clipped by 4 bases and J by 4 bases, with 16 bases between them. Here the CDR3 DNA reads TGTGCCACCAGCACTGCGGGGGCGAAGGGCACTGAAGCTTTCTTT. This sequence encodes CATSTAGAKGTEAFF. Full variable domain (missing parts from reference TRBV15 and TRBJ1-1): DAMVIQNPRYQVTQFGKPVTLSCSQTLNHNVMYWYQQKSSQAPKLLFHYYDKDFNNEADTPDNFQSRRPNTSFCFLDIRSPGLGDTAMYLCATSTAGAKGTEAFFGQGTRLTVV.

Concerning this clone: Additional DNA sequences in this sample encode the identical CDR3. V and J are TRBV7-2 and TRBJ1-2; D is undetermined. V lost 1 base and J lost 7, with 13 bases in between. CDR1 and CDR2 from the germline V gene are SGHTA and FQGNSA. This CDR3 is built from 14 residues. CDR3 nucleotides: TGTGCCAGCAGCTTAGTAGGAGGGTTGCGTGGCTACACCTTC. It yields the protein CASSLVGGLRGYTF.

The genes are TRBV7-2 and TRBJ2-3, with D perhaps TRBD1 (5 bases). Germline-derived CDR1 and CDR2 are SGHTA and FQGNSA. The CDR3 spans 15 residues. V was cut by 1 base and J by 6 bases, with 14 bases left in between. The CDR3 DNA sequence: TGTGCCAGCAGCTTAGTAGGTGGGGCAAGTGATACGCAGTATTTT. It yields the protein CASSLVGGASDTQYF.

The V gene is TRBV7-9, the J gene TRBJ1-1; D is ambiguous. Between the trimmed V and J ends, which lost 5 bases and 1 base, there was a span of 8 bases. Germline CDR1 reads SEHNR; CDR2 reads FQNEAQ (reference sequence). The CDR3 length is 13 residues. The CDR3 DNA sequence: TGTGCCAGCAGCACCTCAGGGAACACTGAAGCTTTCTTT. Translation gives CASSTSGNTEAFF.

The chain combines TRBV11-2 with TRBJ2-1, with D possibly TRBD2 on 5 matching bases. Trimming stripped 6 bases from V and 6 bases from J, with 18 bases between. Germline values: CDR1 SGHAT, CDR2 FQNNGV. The CDR3 covers 15 residues. The CDR3 bases are TGTGCCAGCAGACTCTACCGGGGTTCCGGCAATGAGCAGTTCTTC. Translated, it gives CASRLYRGSGNEQFF.

The rearrangement joins TRBV2 to TRBJ2-2, with a weak D call TRBD1 (5 bases). The CDR3 sequence is 16 residues long. Trimming shortened V by 3 bases and J by 5 bases, and 16 bases separated the two germline ends. Germline CDR1 reads SNHLY; CDR2 reads FYNNEI. In nucleotides, the CDR3 is TGTGCCAGCAGTGATACGGGCAGGGTCGGAACCGGGGAGCTGTTTTTT. This translates into CASSDTGRVGTGELFF.

This clone showed up just a few times. The chain combines TRBV2 with TRBJ1-4, with a weak D call TRBD1 (6 bases). Looked up from germline, CDR1 is SNHLY and CDR2 is FYNNEI. The V and J ends lost 8 bases and 4 bases respectively, with 17 bases between them. The CDR3 spans 15 residues. The CDR3 loop reads CASGIRQALNEKLFF. CDR3 DNA: TGTGCCAGCGGAATCAGACAGGCACTTAATGAAAAACTGTTTTTT.

This chain uses TRBV2 with TRBJ2-5; 11 nucleotides line up with TRBD1. The V gene's germline CDR1 is SNHLY and CDR2 FYNNEI. V dropped 6 bases and J dropped 13; count of bases not matched to a gene: 16. The CDR3 is 15 amino acids. The CDR3 DNA follows: TGTGCCAGCAGGGGACAGGGGGGGGAATATAATCTGCGGTACTTC. Amino acid sequence: CASRGQGGEYNLRYF.

The rearrangement links TRBV10-3 to TRBJ1-1; TRBD1 might be the D (6 bases). CDR3 length: 17 residues. Looked up from germline, CDR1 is ENHRY and CDR2 is SYGVKD. V was cut by 0 bases and J by 9 bases, with 23 bases left in between. The CDR3 DNA is TGTGCCATCAGTGAGTCTGCCTGGGACACAACTACACCAAAAGCTTTCTTT. This codes for CAISESAWDTTTPKAFF.

The V call is TRBV7-8, the J call TRBJ1-5, with D perhaps matching TRBD1 (6 bases). Per the germline V gene, CDR1 is SGHVS and CDR2 is FQNEAQ. The CDR3 runs to 16 residues. V was cut by 8 bases and J by 1 base, with 18 bases left in between. As DNA, the CDR3 is TGTGCCAGCGGGGGGGCCGGGGGACCCAGCAATCAGCCCCAGCATTTT. Its protein product is CASGGAGGPSNQPQHF.

The V and J genes are TRBV4-2 and TRBJ1-2; TRBD1 matches at 10 bases. V dropped 4 bases and J dropped 6; count of bases not matched to a gene: 5. The germline V gene encodes CDR1 LGHNA and CDR2 YNFKEQ. The CDR3 runs to 14 residues. Here the CDR3 DNA reads TGTGCCAGCAGCCCGACAGGGGGCGTCAATGGCTACACCTTC. Translating it yields CASSPTGGVNGYTF.

This sequence joins TRBV10-3 and TRBJ1-5; D might be TRBD1 (5 bases). Germline lookup yields CDR1 ENHRY and CDR2 SYGVKD. V was cut by 10 bases and J by 0 bases, with 10 bases left in between. The CDR3 runs to 13 residues. Here the CDR3 reads CATQDNSNQPQHF. CDR3 nucleotides: TGTGCCACTCAGGACAATAGCAATCAGCCCCAGCATTTT.

The rearrangement uses TRBV7-2 and TRBJ1-2; 7 bases fit TRBD1. Trimming took 5 bases from V and 7 from J; bases not matched to a gene: 10. Germline V gene data show CDR1 as SGHTA and CDR2 as FQGNSA. CDR3 size: 14 residues. CDR3 DNA sequence: TGTGCCAGCAGCCCAAACCGGGACAGCCGTGGCTACACCTTC. It is translated as CASSPNRDSRGYTF.

There are a few counts of this clone. The V gene is TRBV7-9, the J gene TRBJ1-5; D is possibly TRBD1 (5 bases). The CDR3 consists of 13 residues. In germline, CDR1 is SEHNR, CDR2 FQNEAQ (reference sequence). V was shortened by 5 bases and J by 9 bases, with 14 bases between the two germline ends. The CDR3 sequence is CASSHSRDSPQHF. CDR3 sequence (DNA): TGTGCCAGCAGCCACTCCCGGGACTCGCCCCAGCATTTT.

The CDR3, as DNA: TGTGCCAGCAGCCCCTCCACGGGGGGTGGCTACACCTTC. This sequence encodes CASSPSTGGGYTF. The gene calls are TRBV7-3 and TRBJ1-2; weak D call: TRBD1 (5 bases). The CDR3 runs to 13 residues. Deletions cut 5 bases from V and 7 bases from J, with 14 bases between. Germline CDR1 SGHTA, CDR2 FQGTGA. The full variable domain, in which reference TRBV7-3 and TRBJ1-2 provide the parts outside the CDR3, is GAGVSQTPSNKVTEKGKYVELRCDPISGHTALYWYRQSLGQGPEFLIYFQGTGAADDSGLPNDRFFAVRPEGSVSTLKIQRTERGDSAVYLCASSPSTGGGYTFGSGTRLTVV.

The chain couples TRBV14 to TRBJ2-1; possibly TRBD2 for D (6 bases). CDR1 is SGHDN, CDR2 FVKESK, per germline. The germline V and J ends were trimmed by 0 bases and 12 bases, with 18 bases remaining between them. The CDR3 has 15 amino acids. This CDR3 is CASSQEGPPRGMQFF. The CDR3 DNA is TGTGCCAGCAGCCAAGAGGGCCCCCCCCGCGGGATGCAGTTCTTC.